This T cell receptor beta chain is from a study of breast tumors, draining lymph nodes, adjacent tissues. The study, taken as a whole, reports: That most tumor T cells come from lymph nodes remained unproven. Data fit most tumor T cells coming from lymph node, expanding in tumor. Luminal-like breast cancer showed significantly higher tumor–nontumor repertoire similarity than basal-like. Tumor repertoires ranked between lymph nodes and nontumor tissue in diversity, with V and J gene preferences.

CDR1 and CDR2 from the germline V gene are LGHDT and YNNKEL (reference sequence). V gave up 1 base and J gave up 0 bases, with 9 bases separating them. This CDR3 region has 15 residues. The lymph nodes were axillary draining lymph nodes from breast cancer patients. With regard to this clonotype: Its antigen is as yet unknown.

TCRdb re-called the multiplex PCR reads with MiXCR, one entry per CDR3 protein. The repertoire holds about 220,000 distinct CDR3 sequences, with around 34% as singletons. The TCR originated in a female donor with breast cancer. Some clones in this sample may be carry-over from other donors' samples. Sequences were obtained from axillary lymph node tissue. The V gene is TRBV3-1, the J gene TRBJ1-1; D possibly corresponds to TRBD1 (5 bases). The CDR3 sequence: CASSQGGGLNTEAFF. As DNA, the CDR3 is TGTGCCAGCAGCCAAGGGGGGGGATTGAACACTGAAGCTTTCTTT.